The next 6 T cell receptor beta chains were all read from a single sample in a study of blood T cell repertoires in COVID-19. The protocol was immunoSEQ multiplex PCR, while the TCRdb copy is restricted to in-frame clones and leaves out a portion. The table lists about 98,000 clones, more than 80% of them singletons. Sequenced material: peripheral blood. These receptors were obtained from a human donor in a cohort sampled during active COVID-19.

In DNA, the CDR3 is TGTGCCAGCAACCCGACAGGGAAGGACTATGGCTACACCTTC. It is translated as CASNPTGKDYGYTF. The genes are TRBV18 and TRBJ1-2; 7 nucleotides align to TRBD1. The CDR3 loop spans 14 amino acids. Looked up from germline, CDR1 is KGHSH and CDR2 is LQKENI. V gave up 8 bases and J gave up 3 bases; unmatched junction bases: 9.

The rearrangement joins TRBV6-5 to TRBJ2-2, with D perhaps matching TRBD1 (5 bases). CDR3 length: 13 amino acids. Between the trimmed V and J ends, which lost 7 bases and 6 bases, there was a span of 12 bases. Per the germline V gene, CDR1 is MNHEY and CDR2 is SVGAGI. In nucleotides, the CDR3 is TGTGCCAGCACTAGACCAGGGTCCGGGGAGCTGTTTTTT. Translating gives CASTRPGSGELFF.

This sequence joins TRBV5-1 and TRBJ2-3, with D uncertain. V was pared by 6 bases and J by 6 bases, with 11 bases between. Germline lookup yields CDR1 SGHRS and CDR2 YFSETQ. The CDR3 has 12 residues. The DNA for the CDR3 is TGCGCCAGCAACGAGCCGCTGGATACGCAGTATTTT. Protein: CASNEPLDTQYF.

The rearrangement links TRBV19 to TRBJ1-6; 8 bases are a match to TRBD1. This CDR3 contains 16 residues. Germline values: CDR1 LNHDA, CDR2 SQIVND (reference sequence). V was clipped by 6 bases and J by 0 bases; unmatched bases: 4. Written as DNA, the CDR3 is TGTGCCAGTAGGAGACAGGGGAGCTCCTATAATTCACCCCTCCACTTT. Amino acid sequence: CASRRQGSSYNSPLHF.

This sequence joins TRBV5-6 and TRBJ1-4; TRBD1 matches 10 bases. Germline-derived CDR1 and CDR2 are SGHDT and YYEEEE. This CDR3 contains 17 residues. Unmatched junction bases numbered 8, after V lost 1 base and J lost 5 bases. As DNA, the CDR3 is TGTGCCAGCAGCTTGTATTTCGGGACAGGGGAGAATGAAAAACTGTTTTTT. Its protein product is CASSLYFGTGENEKLFF. The whole variable domain, filled in from reference TRBV5-6 and TRBJ1-4, reads DAGVTQSPTHLIKTRGQQVTLRCSPKSGHDTVSWYQQALGQGPQFIFQYYEEEERQRGNFPDRFSGHQFPNYSSELNVNALLLGDSALYLCASSLYFGTGENEKLFFGSGTQLSVL.

The V call is TRBV3-1 (or the pseudogene TRBV3-2), the J call TRBJ1-6; TRBD1 is a possible D gene (6 bases). The CDR3 length is 17 residues. Germline CDR1 is LGHDT and CDR2 is YNNKEL (reference sequence). V lost 3 bases to trimming and J lost 5 bases, with 17 bases between them. The chain's CDR3 is CASSQDSGGEDNSPLHF. The CDR3 DNA follows: TGTGCCAGCAGCCAGGACAGCGGAGGCGAAGATAATTCACCCCTCCACTTT.